These T cell receptor beta chains were read from a single sample in a study of blood T cell repertoires in COVID-19. Sequencing used immunoSEQ multiplex PCR; TCRdb keeps in-frame clones, though not all of them. The sample lists 50,000 to 70,000 clones, about 91% occurring once. Material: peripheral blood. The receptors stem from a man in his fifties or sixties with acute or convalescent COVID-19. CDR3s include the opening cysteine and the closing phenylalanine or tryptophan. The D gene is left open where the match is weak. Size values are once, few and many counts, or a class for expanded clones, and some rows have none.

J,D,size,V,DNA,CDR3
TRBJ1-1,-,-,TRBV4-3,TGCGCCAGCAGCGCTAACCACCTCAACACTGAAGCTTTCTTT,CASSANHLNTEAFF
TRBJ2-7,TRBD1,-,TRBV19,TGTGCCAGTACGGGGGGGGGACAGGGGCCCCCGTACGAGCAGTACTTC,CASTGGGQGPPYEQYF
TRBJ2-7,TRBD1,-,TRBV28,TGTGCCAGCAGTGAGACGGGACAGATCACCTACGAGCAGTACTTC,CASSETGQITYEQYF
TRBJ1-5,-,-,TRBV7-8,TGTGCCAGCAGCTTAGAACGAGGGAATCAGCCCCAGCATTTT,CASSLERGNQPQHF
TRBJ1-6,-,-,TRBV6-5,TGTGCCAGCAGTTCACAGGGCTCAGATAATTCACCCCTCCACTTT,CASSSQGSDNSPLHF
TRBJ2-1,-,-,TRBV10-3,TGTGCCATCAAGACGGCGGGATCTGGGGATGAGCAGTTCTTC,CAIKTAGSGDEQFF
TRBJ1-5,-,-,TRBV6-1,TGTGCCAGCAGTGAAGCGCTAACAGGGACTCAGCCCCAGCATTTT,CASSEALTGTQPQHF
TRBJ2-3,-,-,TRBV6-2/TRBV6-3,TGTGCCAGCACCCCGCGGCTCCCGGATACGCAGTATTTT,CASTPRLPDTQYF
TRBJ1-5,TRBD1,-,TRBV5-1,TGCGCCAGCAGCTTCGGACAGGGCCGAAATCAGCCCCAGCATTTT,CASSFGQGRNQPQHF
TRBJ2-1,-,-,TRBV6-5,TGTGCCAGCAGTTACTCGACACCCAGGGTGGAGTTCTTC,CASSYSTPRVEFF
TRBJ2-2,TRBD2,-,TRBV6-2/TRBV6-3,TGTGCCAGCAGTTACTCAGGCCGGCTAGCGGGAGGTAACACCGGGGAGCTGTTTTTT,CASSYSGRLAGGNTGELFF
TRBJ1-5,-,-,TRBV28,TGTGCCAGCGAACTCACGGGGGGATTCAATCAGCCCCAGCATTTT,CASELTGGFNQPQHF
TRBJ1-1,-,few,TRBV19,TGTGCCAGTAGTATAGCCGGACTTAACACTGAAGCTTTCTTT,CASSIAGLNTEAFF
TRBJ1-1,-,once,TRBV2,TGTGCCAGCAAGGGAGACCGAAACACTGAAGCTTTCTTT,CASKGDRNTEAFF
TRBJ1-6,TRBD1,-,TRBV9,TGTGCCAGCAGCCGACAGGGGGCAAGTTCACCCCTCCACTTT,CASSRQGASSPLHF
TRBJ2-7,-,-,TRBV9,TGTGCCAGCAGCGCCCGTCCCCAGTCCTACGAGCAGTACTTC,CASSARPQSYEQYF
TRBJ2-2,TRBD2,-,TRBV24-1,TGTGCCACCAGTGATTTGAGGACTAGCATCGGGGAGCTGTTTTTT,CATSDLRTSIGELFF
TRBJ2-6,TRBD1,few,TRBV7-2,TGTGCCAGCAGCGGACAGGGAACCGGGGCCAACGTCCTGACTTTC,CASSGQGTGANVLTF
TRBJ2-7,TRBD1,-,TRBV2,TGTGCCAGCAGTGATGAGGGACAGTGGTACGAGCAGTACTTC,CASSDEGQWYEQYF
TRBJ1-2,TRBD1,-,TRBV25-1,TGTGCCAGCAGTGAAGGGGACAGGGGACCCTATGGCTACACCTTC,CASSEGDRGPYGYTF
TRBJ1-2,-,-,TRBV30,TGTGCCTGGAGTGTACCTCAGACAGACTATGGCTACACCTTC,CAWSVPQTDYGYTF
TRBJ2-3,TRBD1,-,TRBV7-6,TGTGCCAGCAGCTTAGGGGTGGGACAGGGGAGCACAGATACGCAGTATTTT,CASSLGVGQGSTDTQYF
TRBJ1-5,-,-,TRBV21-1,TGTGCCAGCAGCAATCAGCAGGGTAATCAGCCCCAGCATTTT,CASSNQQGNQPQHF
TRBJ1-1,TRBD1,-,TRBV19,TGTGCCAGTACCAAACAGGGGGCGTACACTGAAGCTTTCTTT,CASTKQGAYTEAFF
TRBJ2-7,TRBD2,-,TRBV18,TGTGCCAGCTCACTGGGGGGGTACGAGCAGTACTTC,CASSLGGYEQYF
TRBJ1-6,TRBD1,-,TRBV7-6,TGTGCCAGCAGCTCCCAGACAGGGGGTGGTTCACCCCTCCACTTT,CASSSQTGGGSPLHF
TRBJ2-1,TRBD2,few,TRBV7-2,TGTGCCAGCAGCTGGCTAGCGGGAGAGGGGAATGAGCAGTTCTTC,CASSWLAGEGNEQFF